The source of this T cell receptor (beta chain) is a study of Ad26.COV2.S vaccination and SARS-CoV-2 variants. Study-level points and caveats: Breadth measured for non-spike TCRs was similar across vaccine and placebo recipients. Greater spike-specific TCR breadth was seen in vaccine recipients than in placebo recipients. From the TCR breadth and depth analyses, total T cell responses may have been underestimated.

Comments on this clone: Its antigen is currently unknown.

Assay used: immunoSEQ multiplex PCR; TCRdb lists only in-frame clones, some missing. The profile shows about 350,000 clones, 92% of them singletons. CDR1 is SQVTM and CDR2 is ANQGSEA in the germline V gene. CDR3 size: 14 residues. Trimming pared 6 bases from V and 1 base from J, leaving 16 bases between. The TCR comes from a human donor who had recovered from COVID-19. This rearrangement joins TRBV29-1 to TRBJ2-7; possibly TRBD1 or TRBD2 for D (5 bases each). The sample consisted of peripheral blood, taken after recovery from COVID-19. The CDR3 bases are TGCAGCGTCGTGAAACCGGGGCGGTCCTACGAGCAGTACTTC. Its protein product is CSVVKPGRSYEQYF.